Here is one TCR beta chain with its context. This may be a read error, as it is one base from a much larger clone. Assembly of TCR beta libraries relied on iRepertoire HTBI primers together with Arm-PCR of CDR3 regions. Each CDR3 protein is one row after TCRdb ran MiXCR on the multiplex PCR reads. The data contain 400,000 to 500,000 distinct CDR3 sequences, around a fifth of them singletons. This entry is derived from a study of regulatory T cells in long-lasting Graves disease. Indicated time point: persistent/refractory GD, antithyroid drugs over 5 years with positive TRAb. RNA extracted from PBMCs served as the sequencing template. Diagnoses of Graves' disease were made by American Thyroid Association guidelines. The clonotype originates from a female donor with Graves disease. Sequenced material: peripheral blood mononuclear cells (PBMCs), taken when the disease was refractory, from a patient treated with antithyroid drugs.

CDR3 protein: CASSGGRGDTGELFF. CDR3 nucleotide sequence: TGTGCCAGCAGTGGAGGGCGGGGCGACACCGGGGAGCTGTTTTTT. This chain connects TRBV2 to TRBJ2-2, with D possibly matching TRBD2 (6 bases). Per the germline V gene, CDR1 is SNHLY and CDR2 is FYNNEI. The V end lost 4 bases, the J end lost 3 bases, and 12 bases lay between the germline ends. CDR3 size: 15 residues.